These 32 T cell receptor beta chains share one sample of origin, sequenced in a study of OX40 agonist ivuxolimab in advanced cancers. Here immunoSEQ multiplex PCR was the method, and the copy in TCRdb shows in-frame clones only, minus some. The table shows some 54,000 clones, with approximately 84% occurring only once. This specimen was CD4+ or CD8+ T cells sorted from blood, taken in a trial of the OX40 agonist ivuxolimab. Every receptor here comes from an adult with an advanced solid tumor such as melanoma, head and neck, liver or kidney cancer.

This clone occurred a few times. The rearrangement links TRBV11-2 to TRBJ2-7; D gene uncertain. Looked up from germline, CDR1 is SGHAT and CDR2 is FQNNGV. This CDR3 region has 17 residues. V was clipped by 1 base and J by 5 bases, with 21 bases between them. CDR3 DNA: TGTGCCAGCAGCTTAGTCCGTTACCGGGCGGATTCAGACGAGCAGTACTTC. Residues: CASSLVRYRADSDEQYF.

The chain combines TRBV5-4 with TRBJ2-2, with TRBD2 identical over 9 bases. The V and J ends lost 1 base and 8 bases, in that order; junction bases with no gene match: 12. Germline V CDR1 and CDR2: SGHNT, YYREEE (reference sequence). The CDR3 runs 17 residues. CDR3 region: CASSLQWASGTLGELFF. DNA for the CDR3: TGTGCCAGCAGCTTGCAATGGGCTAGCGGGACTTTGGGGGAGCTGTTTTTT.

The chain has TRBV7-9 and TRBJ1-2; D may be TRBD1 (5 bases). Germline CDR1 is SEHNR and CDR2 is FQNEAQ (reference sequence). The CDR3 spans 15 residues. Trimming took 2 bases from V and 2 from J, leaving 12 bases between them. The CDR3 DNA reads TGTGCCAGCAGCTTACCCCAGGGCTGGAACTATGGCTACACCTTC. Its protein is CASSLPQGWNYGYTF.

The CDR3 reads CASSPNLGQTQETQYF. The CDR3 region has the DNA TGCGCCAGCAGCCCGAACCTCGGACAGACCCAAGAGACCCAGTACTTC. The chain carries TRBV5-1 and TRBJ2-5, with a possible D match to TRBD1 (6 bases). The CDR3 runs to 16 residues. Between the trimmed V and J ends, which lost 4 bases and 1 base, there was a span of 17 bases. CDR1 SGHRS and CDR2 YFSETQ come from the germline V gene.

The V gene is TRBV28, the J gene TRBJ2-2; D is unresolved. The CDR3 has 16 residues. Trimming pared 2 bases from V and 3 bases from J, leaving 13 bases between. The germline V gene has CDR1 MDHEN and CDR2 SYDVKM. The CDR3 DNA is TGTGCCAGCAGTTTAACAGCGTTAGGAGACACCGGGGAGCTGTTTTTT. Its translation: CASSLTALGDTGELFF. The variable domain in full, completed from reference TRBV28 and TRBJ2-2, reads DVKVTQSSRYLVKRTGEKVFLECVQDMDHENMFWYRQDPGLGLRLIYFSYDVKMKEKGDIPEGYSVSREKKERFSLILESASTNQTSMYLCASSLTALGDTGELFFGEGSRLTVL.

The CDR3 coding sequence is TGTGCCGCAAAGGTGGCAGGAAAAAACGGGGAGCTGTTTTTT. Its translation is CAAKVAGKNGELFF. V and J are TRBV6-5 and TRBJ2-2, with D unresolved. V lost 11 bases, J lost 7 bases, and 20 bases lay in between. This CDR3 region has 14 residues. From germline, CDR1 is MNHEY and CDR2 SVGAGI.

This clone was detected once. The CDR3, as DNA: TGTGCCAGCAGCTTGGGGGCAACCTACAATGAGCAGTTCTTC. Translating gives CASSLGATYNEQFF. V gene TRBV11-3 combines with J gene TRBJ2-1; D is perhaps TRBD1 (6 bases). The germline V gene encodes CDR1 SGHNT and CDR2 YENEEA. The CDR3 loop spans 14 amino acids. The ends were cut back, 3 bases at V and 2 bases at J, with 8 bases in the middle.

This chain links TRBV11-2 with TRBJ2-1, with D perhaps matching TRBD1 or TRBD2 (5 bases each). V gave up 5 bases and J gave up 6 bases, with 23 bases separating them. The CDR3 runs to 17 residues. The germline V gene encodes CDR1 SGHAT and CDR2 FQNNGV. The CDR3: CASSPQSRDAGINEQFF. CDR3 nucleotides: TGTGCCAGCAGCCCACAAAGCCGGGACGCCGGGATCAATGAGCAGTTCTTC.

The chain recombines TRBV5-1 with TRBJ1-6, with 7 bases matching TRBD1. The trim removed 4 bases at V and 6 bases at J, leaving 7 bases unmatched. Germline V gives CDR1 SGHRS, CDR2 YFSETQ. This CDR3 has 15 residues. CDR3 loop: CASSPDRLGNSPLHF. The CDR3 nucleotides read TGCGCCAGCAGCCCGGACAGGTTGGGTAATTCACCCCTCCACTTT.

The rearrangement uses TRBV7-8 and TRBJ1-3; 7 bases are a match to TRBD1. The CDR3 spans 14 residues. Unmatched junction bases numbered 2, after V lost 5 bases and J lost 1 base. CDR1 is SGHVS and CDR2 is FQNEAQ in the germline V gene. In DNA, the CDR3 is TGTGCCAGCAGCGTACAGGGGTCTGGAAACACCATATATTTT. Translated, it gives CASSVQGSGNTIYF.

This sequence joins TRBV6-1 and TRBJ2-7; D tentatively fits TRBD1 or TRBD2 (5 bases each). The CDR3 is 13 residues long. Germline V gene data show CDR1 as MNHNS and CDR2 as SASEGT. The V gene lost 7 bases and the J gene lost 3 bases, with 13 bases spanning the gap. The CDR3 sequence: CASMSGGFYEQYF. The CDR3 DNA reads TGTGCCAGCATGTCTGGGGGTTTCTACGAGCAGTACTTC.

The chain combines TRBV5-4 with TRBJ2-7; D remains unclear. The CDR3 consists of 14 residues. Germline CDR1 reads SGHNT; CDR2 reads YYREEE (reference sequence). V shed 0 bases and J shed 2 bases, with 9 bases lying between them. CDR3 bases: TGTGCCAGCAGCTTGGGGGGAAGAGCCTACGAGCAGTACTTC. The encoded protein is CASSLGGRAYEQYF.

The V call is TRBV5-6, the J call TRBJ2-2, with 9 bases fitting TRBD2. The CDR3 totals 14 residues. V trimming: 5 bases; J trimming: 1 base; junction bases outside the gene matches: 0. Germline CDR1 SGHDT, CDR2 YYEEEE. CDR3 DNA: TGTGCCAGCAGGACTAGCGGGAACACCGGGGAGCTGTTTTTT. Residues: CASRTSGNTGELFF.

The chain carries TRBV5-4 and TRBJ1-2; 7 nucleotides agree with TRBD1. V was pared by 2 bases and J by 6 bases, with 4 bases of the junction left unmatched. Germline values: CDR1 SGHNT, CDR2 YYREEE (reference sequence). There are 13 residues in the CDR3. CDR3 in DNA: TGTGCCAGCAGCTTCTCAGGGGGAAATGGCTACACCTTC. This codes for CASSFSGGNGYTF. The full variable domain, rest sourced from reference TRBV5-4 and TRBJ1-2, is ETGVTQSPTHLIKTRGQQVTLRCSSQSGHNTVSWYQQALGQGPQFIFQYYREEENGRGNFPPRFSGLQFPNYSSELNVNALELDDSALYLCASSFSGGNGYTFGSGTRLTVV.

The table lists this clone with a few counts. The CDR3 is CASSILGQGDEKLFF. Here the CDR3 DNA reads TGTGCCAGTAGTATACTGGGACAGGGGGATGAAAAACTGTTTTTT. The V gene is TRBV19, the J gene TRBJ1-4; the match to TRBD1 covers 11 bases. The CDR3 extends over 15 amino acids. Germline loops: CDR1 LNHDA, CDR2 SQIVND (reference sequence). The ends lost 2 bases at V and 6 bases at J; junction bases unmatched: 2.

The rearrangement joins TRBV4-3 to TRBJ2-2; D unclear. Per the germline V gene, CDR1 is LGHNA and CDR2 is YSLEER. The V gene lost 0 bases and the J gene lost 5 bases, with 10 bases spanning the gap. The CDR3 consists of 15 residues. The CDR3 region has the DNA TGCGCCAGCAGCCAAGATACCCGACCGACCGGGGAGCTGTTTTTT. Translated, it gives CASSQDTRPTGELFF.

The rearrangement uses TRBV7-3 and TRBJ1-6, with 9 nucleotides matching TRBD1. CDR3 size: 13 residues. J gave up 15 bases and V 1 base, and 4 bases lay outside the gene matches. Germline CDR1 SGHTA, CDR2 FQGTGA. The CDR3 region is CASSLRQGEVLHF. CDR3 DNA: TGTGCCAGCAGCTTAAGACAGGGGGAGGTCCTCCACTTT.

By share, this clone counts as medium-sized (0.01 to 0.1%). The chain couples TRBV11-2 to TRBJ1-5; D may be TRBD1 (6 bases). Germline CDR1 and CDR2: SGHAT and FQNNGV. The V end was cut by 3 bases, the J end by 0 bases, with 9 bases between. The CDR3 runs to 15 residues. The chain's CDR3 is CASSFRGYSNQPQHF. The CDR3 nucleotides read TGTGCCAGCAGCTTCAGGGGCTATAGCAATCAGCCCCAGCATTTT.

The V call is TRBV13, the J call TRBJ2-1; 14 bases line up with TRBD2. V lost 5 bases to trimming and J lost 7 bases; unmatched junction nucleotides: 10. The CDR3 is made up of 17 amino acids. Germline V gene sequence: CDR1 PRHDT, CDR2 FYEKMQ (reference sequence). CDR3 DNA sequence: TGTGCCAGCAGCGCCGGGACTAGCGGGAGTAGGGTTAATGAGCAGTTCTTC. It encodes CASSAGTSGSRVNEQFF.

J is TRBJ2-1 and V is TRBV7-9; the D is unclear. V lost 1 base, J lost 10 bases, and 14 bases lay in between. The CDR3 runs to 14 residues. Germline assignment: CDR1 SEHNR and CDR2 FQNEAQ (reference sequence). CDR3 coding DNA: TGTGCCAGCAGCTTAGATCTTGGGGTTGGGGAGCAGTTCTTC. Translated, it gives CASSLDLGVGEQFF.

This chain connects TRBV7-2 to TRBJ1-1; no clear D gene. Germline CDR1 is SGHTA and CDR2 is FQGNSA. This CDR3 spans 10 amino acids. With 3 bases removed from V and 4 bases from J, the gap between germline ends came to 0 bases. The CDR3: CASSFTEAFF. CDR3 bases: TGTGCCAGCAGCTTCACTGAAGCTTTCTTT.

The genes are TRBV18 and TRBJ1-5; tentatively, D is TRBD1 (5 bases). V lost 5 bases and J 1 base, leaving 15 bases between the germline ends. CDR1 is KGHSH and CDR2 is LQKENI in the germline V gene. The CDR3 is 16 amino acids. CDR3 amino acids: CASSASEGSSNQPQHF. The CDR3 DNA sequence: TGTGCCAGCTCAGCTTCTGAGGGGAGCAGCAATCAGCCCCAGCATTTT.

This chain connects TRBV11-2 to TRBJ2-7, with no clear D. This CDR3 region has 14 residues. V was pared by 4 bases and J by 0 bases, with 10 bases between. Germline values: CDR1 SGHAT, CDR2 FQNNGV. The CDR3 reads CASSSDRSSYEQYF. The DNA for the CDR3 is TGTGCCAGCAGCTCGGACCGGAGCTCCTACGAGCAGTACTTC. The full variable domain, in which reference TRBV11-2 and TRBJ2-7 provide the parts outside the CDR3, is EAGVAQSPRYKIIEKRQSVAFWCNPISGHATLYWYQQILGQGPKLLIQFQNNGVVDDSQLPKDRFSAERLKGVDSTLKIQPAKLEDSAVYLCASSSDRSSYEQYFGPGTRLTVT.

The CDR3 is CASSLMQGDTGELFF. CDR3 nucleotide sequence: TGCGCCAGCAGCTTGATGCAGGGGGACACCGGGGAGCTGTTTTTT. V and J are TRBV5-1 and TRBJ2-2; 7 bases are a match to TRBD1. After removal of 1 base from V and 3 bases from J, the junction contained 3 bases not matched to a gene. The CDR3 contains 15 residues. Germline CDR1 reads SGHRS; CDR2 reads YFSETQ.

V is TRBV27 and J is TRBJ2-3; TRBD2 matches at 7 bases. This CDR3 contains 15 residues. Per the germline V gene, CDR1 is MNHEY and CDR2 is SMNVEV (reference sequence). The V and J ends lost 3 bases and 1 base, in that order; junction bases with no gene match: 4. The CDR3 region is CASSFGGSGTDTQYF. CDR3 DNA sequence: TGTGCCAGCAGTTTCGGCGGGAGTGGCACAGATACGCAGTATTTT.

DNA for the CDR3: TGTGCCAGCAGCTGGACAGGCTACAATGAGCAGTTCTTC. Its translation: CASSWTGYNEQFF. The genes are TRBV5-6 and TRBJ2-1; 7 positions agree with TRBD1. The CDR3 runs 13 residues. Germline CDR1 SGHDT, CDR2 YYEEEE. V gave up 3 bases and J gave up 3 bases; unmatched junction bases: 0. Together with reference TRBV5-6 and TRBJ2-1, the CDR3 gives the full variable domain: DAGVTQSPTHLIKTRGQQVTLRCSPKSGHDTVSWYQQALGQGPQFIFQYYEEEERQRGNFPDRFSGHQFPNYSSELNVNALLLGDSALYLCASSWTGYNEQFFGPGTRLTVL.

This clone has just a few counts. V and J are TRBV28 and TRBJ1-1; 9 bases align to TRBD1. The CDR3 contains 14 residues. Losses at the gene ends were 6 bases for V and 4 bases for J; bases not matched to a gene: 6. Germline lookup yields CDR1 MDHEN and CDR2 SYDVKM. In nucleotides, the CDR3 is TGTGCCAGCAGCGTACAGGGGGCTATCACTGAAGCTTTCTTT. As protein: CASSVQGAITEAFF.

As DNA, the CDR3 is TGTGCCAGCAGGTTAAATCAGGGGGCTGAAACCTTC. It is translated as CASRLNQGAETF. The V and J genes are TRBV28 and TRBJ1-2; TRBD1 matches 8 bases. The CDR3 totals 12 residues. J gave up 14 bases and V 6 bases, and 11 bases lay outside the gene matches. CDR1 is MDHEN and CDR2 is SYDVKM in the germline V gene.

The genes are TRBV5-1 and TRBJ1-1, with 10 bases fitting TRBD1. This CDR3 has 13 residues. Germline V gives CDR1 SGHRS, CDR2 YFSETQ. Germline trimming cut 3 bases from V and 4 bases from J; bases unmatched to any gene: 0. The CDR3 nucleotides are TGCGCCAGCAGCTGGGACAGGGGCACTGAAGCTTTCTTT. Protein sequence: CASSWDRGTEAFF.

This rearrangement joins TRBV15 to TRBJ2-1; D is possibly TRBD2 (6 bases). V was cut by 0 bases and J by 8 bases, with 14 bases left in between. The CDR3 totals 15 residues. Germline CDR1 reads LNHNV; CDR2 reads YYDKDF (reference sequence). The CDR3 nucleotides are TGTGCCACCAGCAGAGATGGGGACTGGGTTTATGAGCAGTTCTTC. Its protein is CATSRDGDWVYEQFF.

This chain connects TRBV6-5 to TRBJ2-4; D remains unclear. Germline lookup yields CDR1 MNHEY and CDR2 SVGAGI. The V end was cut by 2 bases, the J end by 6 bases, with 17 bases between. This CDR3 has 16 amino acids. Written as DNA, the CDR3 is TGTGCCAGCAGTTACGCGAGCAATTCTCCCTCAAACATTCAGTACTTC. Amino acid sequence: CASSYASNSPSNIQYF.

The CDR3 spells CASRVTGAGANVLTF. The DNA for the CDR3 is TGTGCCAGCAGAGTAACAGGGGCTGGGGCCAACGTCCTGACTTTC. The chain has TRBV2 and TRBJ2-6; 7 bases map to TRBD1. Germline V gives CDR1 SNHLY, CDR2 FYNNEI. Trimming took 6 bases from V and 2 from J; bases not matched to a gene: 4. The length of the CDR3 is 15 residues.